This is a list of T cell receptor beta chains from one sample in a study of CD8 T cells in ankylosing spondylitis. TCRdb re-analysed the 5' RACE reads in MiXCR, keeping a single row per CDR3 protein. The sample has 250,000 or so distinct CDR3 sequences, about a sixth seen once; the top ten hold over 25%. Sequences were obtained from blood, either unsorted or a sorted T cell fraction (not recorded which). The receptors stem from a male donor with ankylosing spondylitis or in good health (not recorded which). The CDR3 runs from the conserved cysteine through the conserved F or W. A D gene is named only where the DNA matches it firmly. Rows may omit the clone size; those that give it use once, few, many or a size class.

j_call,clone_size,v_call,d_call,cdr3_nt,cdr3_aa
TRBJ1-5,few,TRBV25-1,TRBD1,TGTGCCAGCAGTGAATCGGGGACAGTGAATCAGCATTTT,CASSESGTVNQHF
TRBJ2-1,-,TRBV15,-,TGTGCCACCAGCAGGGCTCGGGAAGGGGGGTTCGATGAGCAGTTCTTC,CATSRAREGGFDEQFF
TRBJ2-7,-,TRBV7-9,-,TGTGCCAGCAGCCCCCCTCCCCGGGACGAGCAGTACTTC,CASSPPPRDEQYF
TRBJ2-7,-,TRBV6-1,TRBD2,TGTGCCAGCAGTGCCCTCGGACTAGCGGGAGCGGGAGAGCAGTACTTC,CASSALGLAGAGEQYF
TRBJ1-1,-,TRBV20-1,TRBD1,TGCAGTGTAGGGGGCTCTGAAGCTTTCTTT,CSVGGSEAFF
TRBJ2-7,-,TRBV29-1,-,TGCAGCGTTGAAGGCGGAAGGGACGAGCAGTACTTC,CSVEGGRDEQYF
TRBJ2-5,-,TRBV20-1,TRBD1,TGCAGTGCCCCGGGACAGGGAGGAGAGACCCAGTACTTC,CSAPGQGGETQYF
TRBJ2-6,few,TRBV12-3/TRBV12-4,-,TGTGCCAGCAGCCGTACTGGGGCCAACGTCCTGACTTTC,CASSRTGANVLTF
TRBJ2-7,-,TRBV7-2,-,TGTGCCAGCAGCTCACGACTAGGCGGATCCTACGAGCAGTACTTC,CASSSRLGGSYEQYF
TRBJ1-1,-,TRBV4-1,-,TGCGCCAGCAGCTTAGGTCCAGGGGTGAACACTGAAGCTTTCTTT,CASSLGPGVNTEAFF
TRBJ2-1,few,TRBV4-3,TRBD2,TGCGCCAGCAGCCAAGATGGGCTAGCGGGAGGGGCCTACAATGAGCAGTTCTTC,CASSQDGLAGGAYNEQFF
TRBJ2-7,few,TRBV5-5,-,TGTGCCAGCAGCTTGGCCGAGGGGGACTACGAGCAGTACTTC,CASSLAEGDYEQYF
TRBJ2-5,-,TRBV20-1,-,TGCAGTGCTAGGGAAACCGACGGGACGCTTAATGGGGCCCAGTACTTC,CSARETDGTLNGAQYF
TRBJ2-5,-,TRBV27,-,TGTGCCAGCGGGTCCGGACAGTTCCAAGAGACCCAGTACTTC,CASGSGQFQETQYF